Detailed here is one T cell receptor beta chain. The antigen is undetermined. TCRdb analysed the 5' RACE reads with MiXCR anew, one entry per CDR3 protein. The table includes some 150,000 distinct CDR3 sequences, 15% to 20% detected once. This sample stems from a study of T-cell memory formation after mild COVID-19. Germline assignment: CDR1 SGHTA and CDR2 FQGTGA. CDR3 length: 17 residues. Trimming took 2 bases from V and 3 from J; bases not matched to a gene: 8. Findings and caveats of the study: Clones contracting over day 15 to 85 were CD4/CD8 balanced, with later expanders leaning CD4+. Clones that contracted clustered mainly in CM and EM if CD4+ and in EMRA if CD8+. SARS-CoV-2 specificity was not confirmed for second-wave clones peaking on day 37.

The chain carries TRBV7-3 and TRBJ2-3; 10 nucleotides match TRBD2. The specimen was PBMCs or a T cell subset sorted from them (not recorded which). This receptor was identified in an adult woman who had mild COVID-19 (a few samples of this study predate the infection). Cell type and time point are not known. The CDR3 is CASSLAPLAGVTDTQYF. The CDR3 nucleotides read TGTGCCAGCAGCTTAGCCCCTCTAGCGGGGGTTACAGATACGCAGTATTTT.